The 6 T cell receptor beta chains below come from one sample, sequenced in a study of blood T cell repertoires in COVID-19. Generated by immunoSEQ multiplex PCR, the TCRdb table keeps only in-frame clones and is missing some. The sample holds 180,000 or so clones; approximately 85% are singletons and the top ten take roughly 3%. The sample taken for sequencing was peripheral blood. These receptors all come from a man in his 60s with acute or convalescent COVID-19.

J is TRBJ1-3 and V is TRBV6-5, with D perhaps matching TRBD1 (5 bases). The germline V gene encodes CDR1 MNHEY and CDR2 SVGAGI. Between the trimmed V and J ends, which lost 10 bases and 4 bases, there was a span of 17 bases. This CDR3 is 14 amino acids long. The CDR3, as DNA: TGTGCCACCTGCGGGACGGGGCTCGGAAACACCATATATTTT. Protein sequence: CATCGTGLGNTIYF.

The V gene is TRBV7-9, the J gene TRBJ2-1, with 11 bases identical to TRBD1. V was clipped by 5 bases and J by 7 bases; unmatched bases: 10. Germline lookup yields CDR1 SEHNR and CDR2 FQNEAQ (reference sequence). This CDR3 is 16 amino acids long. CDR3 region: CASSVTGTGGINEQFF. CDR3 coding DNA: TGTGCCAGCAGCGTCACCGGGACAGGGGGTATAAATGAGCAGTTCTTC. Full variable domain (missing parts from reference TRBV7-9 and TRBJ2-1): DTGVSQNPRHKITKRGQNVTFRCDPISEHNRLYWYRQTLGQGPEFLTYFQNEAQLEKSRLLSDRFSAERPKGSFSTLEIQRTEQGDSAMYLCASSVTGTGGINEQFFGPGTRLTVL.

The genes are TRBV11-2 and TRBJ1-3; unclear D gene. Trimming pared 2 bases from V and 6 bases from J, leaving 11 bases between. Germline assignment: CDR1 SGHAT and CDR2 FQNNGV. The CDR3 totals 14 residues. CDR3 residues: CASSLYRMVNTIYF. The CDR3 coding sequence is TGTGCCAGCAGCTTATATAGAATGGTAAACACCATATATTTT.

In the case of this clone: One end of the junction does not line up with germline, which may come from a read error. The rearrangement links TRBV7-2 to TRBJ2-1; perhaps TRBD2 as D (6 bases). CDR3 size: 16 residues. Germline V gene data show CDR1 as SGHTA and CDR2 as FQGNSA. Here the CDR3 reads CASSLAGGVPYNEQFF. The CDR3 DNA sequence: TGTGCCAGCAGCCTAGCCGGGGGAGTCCCCTACAATGAGCAGTTCTTC.

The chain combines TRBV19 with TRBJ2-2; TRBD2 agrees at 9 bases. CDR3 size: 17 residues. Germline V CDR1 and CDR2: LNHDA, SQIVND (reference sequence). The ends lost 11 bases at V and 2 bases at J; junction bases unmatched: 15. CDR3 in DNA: TGTGCCCGAACCCCCAGCGGGAGGATCCCCAACACCGGGGAGCTGTTTTTT. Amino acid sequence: CARTPSGRIPNTGELFF.

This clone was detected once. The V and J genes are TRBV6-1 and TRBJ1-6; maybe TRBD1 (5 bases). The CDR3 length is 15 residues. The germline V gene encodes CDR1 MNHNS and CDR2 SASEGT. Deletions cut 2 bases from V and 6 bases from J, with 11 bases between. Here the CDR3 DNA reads TGTGCCAGCAGTGAAACAGGCGTACCTAATTCACCCCTCCACTTT. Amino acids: CASSETGVPNSPLHF.